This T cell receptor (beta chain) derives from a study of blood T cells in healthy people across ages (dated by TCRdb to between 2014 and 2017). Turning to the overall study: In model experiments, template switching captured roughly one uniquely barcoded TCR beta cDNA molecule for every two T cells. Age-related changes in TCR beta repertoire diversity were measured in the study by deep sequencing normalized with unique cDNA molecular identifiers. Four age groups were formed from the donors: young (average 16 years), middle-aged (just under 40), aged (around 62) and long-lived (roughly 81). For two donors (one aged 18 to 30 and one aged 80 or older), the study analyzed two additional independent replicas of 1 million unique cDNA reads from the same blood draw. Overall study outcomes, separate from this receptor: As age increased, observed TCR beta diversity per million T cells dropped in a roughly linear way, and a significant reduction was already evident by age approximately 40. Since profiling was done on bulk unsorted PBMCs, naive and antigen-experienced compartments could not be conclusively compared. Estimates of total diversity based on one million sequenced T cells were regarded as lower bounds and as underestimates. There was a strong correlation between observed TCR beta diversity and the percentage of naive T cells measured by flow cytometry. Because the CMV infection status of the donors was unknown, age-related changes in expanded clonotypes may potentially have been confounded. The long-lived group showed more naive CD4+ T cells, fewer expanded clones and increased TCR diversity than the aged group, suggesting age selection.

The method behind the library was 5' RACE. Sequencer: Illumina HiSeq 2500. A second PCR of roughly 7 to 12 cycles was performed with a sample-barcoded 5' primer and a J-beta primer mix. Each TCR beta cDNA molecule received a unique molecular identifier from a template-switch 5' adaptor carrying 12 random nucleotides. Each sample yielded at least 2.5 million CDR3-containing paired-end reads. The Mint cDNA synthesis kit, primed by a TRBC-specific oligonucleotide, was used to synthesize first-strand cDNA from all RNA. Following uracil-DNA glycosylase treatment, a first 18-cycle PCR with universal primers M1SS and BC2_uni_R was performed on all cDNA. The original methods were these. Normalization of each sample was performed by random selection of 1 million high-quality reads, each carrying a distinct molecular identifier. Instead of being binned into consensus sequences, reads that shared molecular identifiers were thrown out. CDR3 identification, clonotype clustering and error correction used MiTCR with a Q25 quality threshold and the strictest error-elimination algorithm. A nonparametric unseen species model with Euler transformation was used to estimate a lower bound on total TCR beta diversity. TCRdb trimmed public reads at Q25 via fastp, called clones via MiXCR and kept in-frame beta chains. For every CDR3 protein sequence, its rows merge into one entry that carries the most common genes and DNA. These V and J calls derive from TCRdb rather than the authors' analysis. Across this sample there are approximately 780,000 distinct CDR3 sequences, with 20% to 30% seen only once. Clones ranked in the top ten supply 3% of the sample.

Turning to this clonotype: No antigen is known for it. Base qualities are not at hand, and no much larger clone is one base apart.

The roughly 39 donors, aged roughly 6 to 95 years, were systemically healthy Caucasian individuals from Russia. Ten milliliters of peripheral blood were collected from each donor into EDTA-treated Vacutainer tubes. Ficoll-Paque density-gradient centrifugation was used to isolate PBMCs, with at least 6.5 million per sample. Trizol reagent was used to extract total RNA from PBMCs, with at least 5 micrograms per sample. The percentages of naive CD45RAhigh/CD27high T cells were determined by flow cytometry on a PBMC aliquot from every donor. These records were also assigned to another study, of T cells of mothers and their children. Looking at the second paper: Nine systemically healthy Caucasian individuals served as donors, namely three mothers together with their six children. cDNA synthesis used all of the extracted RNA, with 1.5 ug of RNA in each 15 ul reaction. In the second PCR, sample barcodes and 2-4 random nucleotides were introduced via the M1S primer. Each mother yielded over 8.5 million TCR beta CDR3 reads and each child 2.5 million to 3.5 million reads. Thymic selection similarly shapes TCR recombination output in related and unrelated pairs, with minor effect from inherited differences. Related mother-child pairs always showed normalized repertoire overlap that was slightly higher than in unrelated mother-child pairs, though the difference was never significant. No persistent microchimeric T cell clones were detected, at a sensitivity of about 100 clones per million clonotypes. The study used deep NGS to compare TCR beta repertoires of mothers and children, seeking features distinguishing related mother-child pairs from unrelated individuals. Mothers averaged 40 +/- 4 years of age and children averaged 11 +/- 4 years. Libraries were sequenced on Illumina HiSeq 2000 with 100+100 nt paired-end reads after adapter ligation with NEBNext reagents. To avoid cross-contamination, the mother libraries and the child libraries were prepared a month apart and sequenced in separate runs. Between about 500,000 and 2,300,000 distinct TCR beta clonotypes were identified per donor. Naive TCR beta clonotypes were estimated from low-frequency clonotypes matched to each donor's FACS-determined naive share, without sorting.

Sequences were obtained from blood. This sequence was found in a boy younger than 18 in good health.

The CDR3 is CAISESGTGTHEQYF. In nucleotide form, the sequence is TGTGCCATCAGTGAATCCGGGACAGGGACCCACGAGCAGTACTTC. The V and J segments used are TRBV10-3 and TRBJ2-7, with 9 bases in between that match TRBD1. The germline V gene gives CDR1 as ENHRY and CDR2 as SYGVKD. From the cysteine through the phenylalanine, the CDR3 covers 15 amino acids. The retained sequence is limited to the CDR3, 45 bases, with the frame set at the first base. The germline V end is reduced by 3 bases and the J end by 5 bases; junction bases left unmatched: 8.